Listed below are T cell receptor beta chains from one sample, sequenced in a study of cytomegalovirus exposure and HLA in healthy donors. Profiled with immunoSEQ multiplex PCR; TCRdb holds only in-frame clones, not every one. The repertoire holds 95,000 to 110,000 clones, roughly 82% seen once, with 2% to 3% in the top ten. The source material was PBMCs. The receptors were gathered from a man aged 25-45 years in good health and CMV-seropositive. The CDR3 runs from the conserved cysteine through the conserved F or W. A D gene is named only where the DNA matches it firmly. Clone size is shown for a subset of rows, as once, few, many or a class of expanded clone.

d_call j_call clone_size v_call cdr3_nt cdr3_aa
NA TRBJ2-7 NA TRBV5-6 TGTGCCAGCAGCCGGACTGCTACCTACGAGCAGTACTTC CASSRTATYEQYF
NA TRBJ2-2 NA TRBV19 TGTGCCAGTAGCCAGACAGGAGTGAACACCGGGGAGCTGTTTTTT CASSQTGVNTGELFF
TRBD1 TRBJ2-1 few TRBV6-1 TGTGCCAGCAGTGAAGGGGAGGGGACAGGGTCCAATGAGCAGTTCTTC CASSEGEGTGSNEQFF
NA TRBJ1-2 NA TRBV7-2 TGTGCCAGCAGCGAGACAGATAACTATGGCTACACCTTC CASSETDNYGYTF
NA TRBJ2-3 NA TRBV5-1 TGCGCCAGCAGGCTGAGCGGAAGCATTACAGATACGCAGTATTTT CASRLSGSITDTQYF
TRBD2 TRBJ2-5 NA TRBV5-6 TGTGCCAGCAGCCGGACTAGGAGCGACCAGTACTTC CASSRTRSDQYF
TRBD2 TRBJ2-3 NA TRBV19 TGTGCCAGTAGTACGAAGACTAGCGGTGGGACAGATACGCAGTATTTT CASSTKTSGGTDTQYF
TRBD1 TRBJ1-3 NA TRBV7-9 TGTGCCAGCAGCTTTCGACAGGGGGTAAGGAGTGGAAACACCATATATTTT CASSFRQGVRSGNTIYF
NA TRBJ1-4 NA TRBV27 TGTGCCAGCAGTCTCCAGGCCGTTAGTGAAAAACTGTTTTTT CASSLQAVSEKLFF
NA TRBJ2-2 few TRBV2 TGTGCCAGCACACCCGCTAAGACCGGGGAGCTGTTTTTT CASTPAKTGELFF
NA TRBJ2-3 few TRBV6-4 TGTGCCAGCAGTGACTCATCCGTAGGGGGCACAGATACGCAGTATTTT CASSDSSVGGTDTQYF
TRBD2 TRBJ2-2 NA TRBV7-9 TGTTCCAGCAGAGTAGCGGGGGGGCTCGACACCGGGGAGCTGTTTTTT CSSRVAGGLDTGELFF
NA TRBJ1-1 once TRBV27 TGTGCCAGCAGTGTACAGGGTATCACTGAAGCTTTCTTT CASSVQGITEAFF
TRBD1 TRBJ2-3 NA TRBV18 TGTGCCAGCTCACCACCGGGACAGGGGGCAGATACGCAGTATTTT CASSPPGQGADTQYF
NA TRBJ1-5 NA TRBV15 TGTGCCACCAGCCAGGGTCCGGTTCAGCCCCAGCATTTT CATSQGPVQPQHF